One T cell receptor (beta chain) is described in this entry. Using immunoSEQ multiplex PCR, the repertoire was profiled, and TCRdb retains in-frame clones only, with some absent. The sample includes 15,000 or so clones, about 90% of them seen just once. The data were obtained in a study of CD39 and CD103 CD8 tumor-infiltrating T cells. Patients were not receiving therapy at sample collection. T lymphocytes were enriched from thawed cells by negative selection, adding EpCAM beads for tumor-infiltrating lymphocytes. Memory CD8 T cells were sorted as CD8+CD4-CD45RA-, any CCR7 status. Source material: CD8+ T cells sorted from blood. Subset in this sample: total memory CD8 T cells (CD45RA-CCR7+/-) from blood or uninvolved lymph node. The sequence was obtained from a human donor with head and neck squamous cell carcinoma.

The CDR3 DNA is TGTGCCAGCAGTCTCCCGAGCCGGGACAGGGCTTACGAGCAGTACTTC. This sequence encodes CASSLPSRDRAYEQYF. This chain links TRBV7-9 with TRBJ2-7; 9 bases line up with TRBD1. After removal of 6 bases from V and 4 bases from J, the junction contained 13 bases not matched to a gene. Germline lookup yields CDR1 SEHNR and CDR2 FQNEAQ (reference sequence). This CDR3 region has 16 residues.